A single sample is the source of the 8 T cell receptor beta chains below, sequenced in a study of blood T cell repertoires in COVID-19. The protocol was immunoSEQ multiplex PCR, while the TCRdb copy is restricted to in-frame clones and leaves out a portion. Of approximately 220,000 clones listed, 70% to 90% are singletons. Sample: peripheral blood. The receptors originated from a man between 50 and 59 years old who had recovered from COVID-19.

V and J are TRBV6-6 and TRBJ2-7; TRBD2 matches at 8 bases. Germline CDR1 reads MNHNY; CDR2 reads SVGAGI (reference sequence). J gave up 0 bases and V 2 bases, and 3 bases lay outside the gene matches. The CDR3 is 15 amino acids. CDR3 sequence (DNA): TGTGCCAGCAGTTACGCTAGCGGGCCCTCCTACGAGCAGTACTTC. Encoded protein: CASSYASGPSYEQYF.

This sequence joins TRBV11-2 and TRBJ1-5; D gene unclear. Trimming left V 0 bases short and J 5 bases short, with 5 bases between. Germline-derived CDR1 and CDR2 are SGHAT and FQNNGV. The CDR3 has 13 residues. The CDR3 protein is CASSLEADQPQHF. In DNA form, the CDR3 reads TGTGCCAGCAGCTTAGAGGCGGATCAGCCCCAGCATTTT.

The sample holds one count of this clone. The chain carries TRBV5-1 and TRBJ2-7, with 8 positions matching TRBD2. Per germline, CDR1 SGHRS and CDR2 YFSETQ. CDR3 length: 14 amino acids. V lost 5 bases to trimming and J lost 3 bases; unmatched junction nucleotides: 7. The CDR3: CASRKGAGVYEQYF. The CDR3 coding sequence is TGCGCCAGCAGAAAAGGAGCGGGAGTCTACGAGCAGTACTTC.

This clone occurred a few times. The rearrangement uses TRBV19 and TRBJ1-2, with 10 bases aligning to TRBD1. Trimming cost V 4 bases and J 5 bases; bases outside gene matches: 7. This CDR3 contains 15 residues. Looked up from germline, CDR1 is LNHDA and CDR2 is SQIVND (reference sequence). The CDR3 DNA follows: TGTGCCAGTAGTAAGGGACCGGGACAGGGGTATGGCTACACCTTC. Translating gives CASSKGPGQGYGYTF.

The genes are TRBV6-6 and TRBJ1-2, with 7 bases lining up with TRBD1. The V and J ends lost 5 bases and 6 bases, in that order; junction bases with no gene match: 9. This CDR3 is 14 amino acids long. In germline, CDR1 is MNHNY, CDR2 SVGAGI (reference sequence). DNA of the CDR3: TGTGCCAGCAGTCAGAAAAAGGGGGCTGATGGCTACACCTTC. This sequence encodes CASSQKKGADGYTF.

This chain links TRBV7-2 with TRBJ2-5; 9 bases are a match to TRBD1. Germline CDR1 reads SGHTA; CDR2 reads FQGNSA. The CDR3 is 14 amino acids. V trimming: 4 bases; J trimming: 4 bases; junction bases outside the gene matches: 4. The CDR3 DNA sequence: TGTGCCAGCAGCTGGACACAGGGGGCAGAGACCCAGTACTTC. Translating it yields CASSWTQGAETQYF.

V is TRBV29-1 and J is TRBJ2-3; possibly TRBD2 for D (5 bases). The V end was cut by 4 bases, the J end by 2 bases, with 10 bases between. In germline, CDR1 is SQVTM, CDR2 ANQGSEA. The CDR3 covers 13 residues. CDR3 coding DNA: TGCAGCGTTGGGACTCAGAACACAGATACGCAGTATTTT. This translates into CSVGTQNTDTQYF.

About this clone itself: A much more abundant neighbour one base away suggests this may be a read error. The chain carries TRBV27 and TRBJ2-2, with a possible D match to TRBD2 (6 bases). The CDR3 is made up of 15 amino acids. CDR1 and CDR2 (germline): MNHEY, SMNVEV (reference sequence). The germline V and J ends were trimmed by 5 bases and 7 bases, with 17 bases remaining between them. The CDR3 bases are TGTGCCAGCAGTATCTCCGGGACTCACATCGGGGAGCTGTTTTTT. Protein: CASSISGTHIGELFF.